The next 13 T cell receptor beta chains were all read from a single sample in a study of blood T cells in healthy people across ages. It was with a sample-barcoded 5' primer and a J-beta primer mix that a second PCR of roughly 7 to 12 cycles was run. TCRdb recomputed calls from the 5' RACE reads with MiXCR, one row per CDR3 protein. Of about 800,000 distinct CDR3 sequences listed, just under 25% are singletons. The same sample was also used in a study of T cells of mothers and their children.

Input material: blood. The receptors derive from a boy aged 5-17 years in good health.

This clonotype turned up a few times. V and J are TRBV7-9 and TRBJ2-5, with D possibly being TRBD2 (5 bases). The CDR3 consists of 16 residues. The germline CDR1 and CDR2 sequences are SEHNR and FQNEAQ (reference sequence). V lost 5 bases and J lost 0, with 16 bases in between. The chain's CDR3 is CASSLQSGVYQETQYF. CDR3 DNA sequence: TGTGCCAGCAGCCTACAAAGCGGAGTGTACCAAGAGACCCAGTACTTC.

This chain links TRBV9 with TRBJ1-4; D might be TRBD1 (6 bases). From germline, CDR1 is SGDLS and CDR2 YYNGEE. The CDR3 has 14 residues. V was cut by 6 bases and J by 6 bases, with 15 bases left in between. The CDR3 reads CASIDCRGHEKLFF. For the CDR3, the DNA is TGTGCCAGCATCGACTGCAGGGGTCATGAAAAACTGTTTTTT.

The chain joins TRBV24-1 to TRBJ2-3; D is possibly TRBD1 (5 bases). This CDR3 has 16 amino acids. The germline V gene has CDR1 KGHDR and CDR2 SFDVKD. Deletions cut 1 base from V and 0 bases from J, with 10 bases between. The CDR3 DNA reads TGTGCCACCAGTGATTTTGACAGCCGAAGCACAGATACGCAGTATTTT. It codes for CATSDFDSRSTDTQYF.

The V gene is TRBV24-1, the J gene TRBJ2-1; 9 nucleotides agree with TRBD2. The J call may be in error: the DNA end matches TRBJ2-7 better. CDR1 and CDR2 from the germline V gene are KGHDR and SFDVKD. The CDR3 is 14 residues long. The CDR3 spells CATSPSGRSAEQYF. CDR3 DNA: TGTGCCACCAGTCCCAGCGGGAGGTCGGCCGAGCAGTACTTC.

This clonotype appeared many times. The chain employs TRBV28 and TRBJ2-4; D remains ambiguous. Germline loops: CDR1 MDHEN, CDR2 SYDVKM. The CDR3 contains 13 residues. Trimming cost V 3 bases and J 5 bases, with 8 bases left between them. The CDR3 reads CASSLQDENIQYF. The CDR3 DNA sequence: TGTGCCAGCAGTTTGCAGGATGAAAACATTCAGTACTTC.

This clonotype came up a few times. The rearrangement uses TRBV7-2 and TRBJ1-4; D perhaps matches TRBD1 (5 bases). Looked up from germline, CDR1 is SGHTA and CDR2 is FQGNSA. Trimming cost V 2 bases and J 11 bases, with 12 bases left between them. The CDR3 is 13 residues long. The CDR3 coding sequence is TGTGCCAGCAGCTTATATCAGGGAGAGAAACTGTTTTTT. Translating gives CASSLYQGEKLFF.

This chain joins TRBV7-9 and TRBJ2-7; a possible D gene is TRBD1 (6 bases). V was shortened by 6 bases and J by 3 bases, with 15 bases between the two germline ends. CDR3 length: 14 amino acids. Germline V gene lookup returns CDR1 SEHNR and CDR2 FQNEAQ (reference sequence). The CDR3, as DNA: TGTGCCAGCAGTTCCTCTCTCAGGGGCTACGAGCAGTACTTC. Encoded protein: CASSSSLRGYEQYF.

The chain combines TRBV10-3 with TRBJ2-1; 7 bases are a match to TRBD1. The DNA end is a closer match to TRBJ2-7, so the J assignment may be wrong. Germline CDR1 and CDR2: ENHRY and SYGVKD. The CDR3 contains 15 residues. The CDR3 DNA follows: TGTGCCATCAGCGCTACCGACAGGGACATCTACGAGCAGTACTTC. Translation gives CAISATDRDIYEQYF.

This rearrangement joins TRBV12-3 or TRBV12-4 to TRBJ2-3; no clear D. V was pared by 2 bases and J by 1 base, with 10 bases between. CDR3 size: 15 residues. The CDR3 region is CASSLSILRTDTQYF. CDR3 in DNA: TGTGCCAGCAGTTTAAGCATTTTGCGCACAGATACGCAGTATTTT.

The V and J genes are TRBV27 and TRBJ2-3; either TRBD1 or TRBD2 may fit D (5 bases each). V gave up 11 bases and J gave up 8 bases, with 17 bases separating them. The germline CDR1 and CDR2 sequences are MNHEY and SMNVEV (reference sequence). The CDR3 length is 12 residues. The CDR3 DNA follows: TGTGCCTCGGGGACCTCATGGGGTACGCAGTATTTT. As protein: CASGTSWGTQYF.

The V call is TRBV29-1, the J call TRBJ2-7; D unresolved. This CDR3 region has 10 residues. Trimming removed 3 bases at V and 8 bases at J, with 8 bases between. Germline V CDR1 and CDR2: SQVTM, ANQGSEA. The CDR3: CSVDPAKQYF. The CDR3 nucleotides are TGCAGCGTTGACCCTGCCAAGCAGTACTTC.

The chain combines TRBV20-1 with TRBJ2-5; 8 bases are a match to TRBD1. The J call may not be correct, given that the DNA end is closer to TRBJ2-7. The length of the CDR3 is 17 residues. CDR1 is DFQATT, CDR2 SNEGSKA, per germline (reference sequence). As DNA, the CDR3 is TGCAGTGCTAGAGTTCAGGGGTGGAACAGGGGGTCCTACGAGCAGTACTTC. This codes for CSARVQGWNRGSYEQYF.

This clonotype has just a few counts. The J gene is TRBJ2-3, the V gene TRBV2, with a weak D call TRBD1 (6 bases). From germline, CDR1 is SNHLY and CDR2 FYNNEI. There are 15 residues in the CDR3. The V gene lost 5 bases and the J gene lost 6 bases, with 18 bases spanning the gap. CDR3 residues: CASSYHRESTDTQYF. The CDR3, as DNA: TGTGCCAGCAGTTACCACAGGGAAAGTACCGATACGCAGTATTTT.